The rows below give T cell receptor beta chains drawn from one sample of a study of T-cell reconstitution after alpha-beta-depleted transplantation in children. TCRdb itself ran the PCR reads through MiXCR, one entry per CDR3 protein. The table includes 400,000 to 500,000 distinct CDR3 sequences, roughly 10% detected once. The starting material was PBMCs from the stem cell graft donor, obtained from the stem cell graft. Source of these receptors: a human donor who donated a stem cell graft to a child with acute myeloid leukemia. Both conserved end residues are part of each CDR3. The D gene is left open where the match is weak. A clone size is listed for some rows: how often the clone was seen (once, few, many), or a class if it is expanded.

clone size	D gene	J gene	V gene	CDR3 protein	CDR3 DNA
NA	NA	TRBJ2-1	TRBV19	CASTAPHIYNEQFF	TGTGCCAGTACCGCACCACACATATACAATGAGCAGTTCTTC
NA	TRBD2	TRBJ2-5	TRBV20-1	CSASAGGETQYF	TGCAGTGCTAGCGCGGGAGGCGAGACCCAGTACTTC
few	NA	TRBJ1-5	TRBV6-5	CASSYSLPGAGNQPQHF	TGTGCCAGCAGTTACTCGTTGCCGGGGGCTGGCAATCAGCCCCAGCATTTT
NA	NA	TRBJ2-7	TRBV6-5	CASSSVSLQGEQYF	TGTGCCAGCAGTTCGGTCAGCCTTCAGGGCGAGCAGTACTTC
few	NA	TRBJ2-1	TRBV18	CASSPPKTGSSYNEQFF	TGTGCCAGCTCACCACCAAAAACAGGGAGCTCCTACAATGAGCAGTTCTTC
many	NA	TRBJ2-7	TRBV11-3	CASGNTVGEQYF	TGTGCCAGCGGGAACACCGTAGGGGAGCAGTACTTC
few	TRBD1	TRBJ1-3	TRBV5-5	CASSYRTGGNTIYF	TGTGCCAGCAGCTACCGGACAGGGGGAAACACCATATATTTT
many	NA	TRBJ1-1	TRBV5-1	CASSLETANTEAFF	TGCGCCAGCAGCTTAGAGACAGCGAACACTGAAGCTTTCTTT
few	NA	TRBJ2-1	TRBV12-3/TRBV12-4	CASSFLSYNEQFF	TGTGCCAGCAGTTTCCTAAGTTACAATGAGCAGTTCTTC
NA	NA	TRBJ1-6	TRBV3-1	CASSQEGDAYNSPLHF	TGTGCCAGCAGCCAAGAAGGGGACGCCTATAATTCACCCCTCCACTTT
many	NA	TRBJ2-1	TRBV20-1	CSATPLPYNEQFF	TGCAGTGCTACGCCCCTTCCCTACAATGAGCAGTTCTTC
many	NA	TRBJ2-6	TRBV29-1	CSVEGQGSSGANVLTF	TGCAGCGTTGAAGGCCAGGGAAGCTCTGGGGCCAACGTCCTGACTTTC
NA	TRBD1	TRBJ2-3	TRBV4-1	CASSHGQGARGTDTQYF	TGCGCCAGCAGCCACGGACAGGGGGCACGGGGCACAGATACGCAGTATTTT
few	NA	TRBJ1-2	TRBV20-1	CSARSRADYGYTF	TGCAGTGCGCGATCCAGGGCTGACTATGGCTACACCTTC
few	NA	TRBJ2-3	TRBV12-3/TRBV12-4	CASTQTGSDTQYF	TGTGCCAGCACCCAAACGGGGTCAGATACGCAGTATTTT
NA	TRBD1	TRBJ2-1	TRBV20-1	CSARNRDRVSGEQFF	TGCAGTGCTAGGAATCGGGACAGGGTTAGTGGTGAGCAGTTCTTC
few	NA	TRBJ2-2	TRBV7-9	CASSPEGRTTGELFF	TGTGCCAGCAGCCCCGAGGGGAGGACCACCGGGGAGCTGTTTTTT
few	NA	TRBJ2-1	TRBV7-8	CASSLVHGGSVRSYNEQFF	TGTGCCAGCAGCTTAGTTCATGGGGGTAGCGTTAGATCCTACAATGAGCAGTTCTTC
NA	NA	TRBJ2-1	TRBV9	CASSTASSYNEQFF	TGTGCCAGCAGTACCGCTAGTTCCTACAATGAGCAGTTCTTC
few	TRBD2	TRBJ2-3	TRBV20-1	CSAISDLLAGLDTQYF	TGCAGTGCTATCTCAGACTTACTAGCGGGATTAGATACGCAGTATTTT
NA	NA	TRBJ1-2	TRBV4-1	CASSQVKGSGYGYTF	TGCGCCAGCAGCCAAGTGAAAGGGTCCGGCTATGGCTACACCTTC
NA	NA	TRBJ2-7	TRBV20-1	CSAPGLSPYEQYF	TGCAGTGCCCCGGGACTTTCCCCATACGAGCAGTACTTC
NA	NA	TRBJ2-1	TRBV11-2	CASSSRRGEALDYNEQFF	TGTGCCAGCAGCTCCCGTCGGGGCGAGGCCCTCGACTACAATGAGCAGTTCTTC
NA	NA	TRBJ2-2	TRBV7-3	CASSLKFWGTPGPGENTGELFF	TGTGCCAGCAGCTTAAAGTTTTGGGGGACACCGGGCCCAGGCGAGAACACCGGGGAGCTGTTTTTT
many	TRBD1	TRBJ1-3	TRBV5-1	CASSLGQGGFAGNTIYF	TGCGCCAGCAGCTTGGGACAGGGCGGATTCGCTGGAAACACCATATATTTT
NA	TRBD1	TRBJ2-5	TRBV20-1	CSASPGTGIWETQYF	TGCAGTGCTAGTCCTGGGACAGGGATTTGGGAGACCCAGTACTTC
NA	NA	TRBJ2-1	TRBV12-3/TRBV12-4	CASTVVGSQFF	TGTGCCAGCACCGTAGTCGGATCGCAGTTCTTC
many	NA	TRBJ1-4	TRBV7-8	CASSATEANEKLFF	TGTGCCAGCAGCGCTACGGAGGCTAATGAAAAACTGTTTTTT
few	TRBD1	TRBJ2-2	TRBV5-6	CASSLEGGNTGELFF	TGTGCCAGCAGCTTGGAAGGGGGCAACACCGGGGAGCTGTTTTTT
NA	NA	TRBJ2-3	TRBV5-5	CASRSAGLDTQYF	TGTGCCAGCAGATCGGCGGGTTTGGATACGCAGTATTTT
few	NA	TRBJ2-7	TRBV20-1	CSARDLGAKSYEQYF	TGCAGTGCTAGAGATCTGGGGGCGAAGTCCTACGAGCAGTACTTC
few	TRBD2	TRBJ2-1	TRBV6-5	CASSYSVGLAGGPLGEQFF	TGTGCCAGCAGTTACTCAGTCGGACTAGCGGGAGGGCCGTTGGGTGAGCAGTTCTTC
NA	NA	TRBJ2-5	TRBV7-2	CASSLVGITQYF	TGTGCCAGCAGCTTAGTGGGAATTACCCAGTACTTC
many	NA	TRBJ2-7	TRBV7-2	CASSLVNEGEQYF	TGTGCCAGCAGCTTAGTCAACGAGGGCGAGCAGTACTTC
NA	TRBD1	TRBJ2-1	TRBV7-3	CASSPKAGQGWNEQFF	TGTGCCAGCAGCCCGAAAGCGGGACAGGGGTGGAATGAGCAGTTCTTC
NA	NA	TRBJ2-1	TRBV7-2	CASSLGQGPLNEQFF	TGTGCCAGCAGCTTAGGGCAGGGACCCCTCAATGAGCAGTTCTTC
NA	NA	TRBJ2-1	TRBV23-1	CASSQLPSWFF	TGCGCCAGCAGCCAATTGCCCTCGTGGTTCTTC
NA	NA	TRBJ1-1	TRBV7-2	CASSLYRPPEGEAFF	TGTGCCAGCAGCTTATACAGGCCGCCGGAAGGGGAAGCTTTCTTT
many	NA	TRBJ2-5	TRBV7-2	CASSLVPAQGQTQYF	TGTGCCAGCAGCTTGGTACCGGCCCAAGGTCAGACCCAGTACTTC
few	TRBD1	TRBJ2-3	TRBV27	CASADRGATYF	TGTGCCAGCGCAGACAGGGGGGCTACGTATTTT
NA	NA	TRBJ2-1	TRBV6-5	CASSYAGDVADEQFF	TGTGCCAGCAGTTACGCAGGGGACGTAGCGGATGAGCAGTTCTTC
NA	TRBD1	TRBJ2-7	TRBV29-1	CSGGDRVVGEQYF	TGCAGCGGGGGGGACAGGGTAGTCGGCGAGCAGTACTTC